The entry below gives a single T cell receptor (beta chain) sequence along with its context. These data come from a study of technical replicates of blood from a handful of donors. CDR3 size: 15 residues. Method: immunoSEQ multiplex PCR; TCRdb's copy keeps in-frame clones and lacks some. Of more than 65,000 clones detected, approximately 96% appear once; the ten largest clones hold roughly 0.37%. The TCR was taken from a human donor in good health. The chain has TRBV21-1 and TRBJ2-2; TRBD2, as called in the table, went unchecked against the DNA. TRBV21-1 is given as a pseudogene. What was sequenced was T cells isolated from PBMCs. The CDR3 region is CASSKGLAGAGELFF. In DNA form, the CDR3 reads TGTGCCAGCAGCAAAGGACTAGCGGGAGCCGGGGAGCTGTTTTTT.